This T cell receptor (beta chain) derives from a study of blood T cell repertoires in COVID-19. Study as a whole: T cells, B-cell-depleted T cells, or PBMCs supplied cDNA or gDNA.

Living in about two dozen US areas, the participants were between about 18 and 100 years of age. Each participant's cohort was designated according to participant-reported clinical history. No more than 2 weeks before study entry, exposed participants had met a case of COVID-19. Germline CDR1 is MNHEY and CDR2 is SVGEGT. V dropped 5 bases and J dropped 7 bases, with 12 bases sitting between them. The CDR3 runs to 13 residues. Libraries were prepared by immunoSEQ multiplex PCR; TCRdb keeps only in-frame clonotypes and omits some of them. The sample lists 360,000 or so clones, 88% seen once, with 1% in the top ten.

The chain uses TRBV6-2 or TRBV6-3 and TRBJ2-1, with D unclear. This receptor was taken from a woman aged 25 to 39 who had been exposed to COVID-19. Sample: PBMCs or T cells enriched from blood (not recorded which). The CDR3 is CASSDSWINEQFF. CDR3 nucleotides: TGTGCCAGCAGTGATAGCTGGATTAATGAGCAGTTCTTC.